This TCR beta chain was identified in a study of blood T cell repertoires in COVID-19. Study overall: Sources were T cells, B-cell-depleted T cells, or PBMCs; the material itself was cDNA or gDNA.

Cohort placement rested on clinical history that participants reported themselves. CDR3 length: 15 residues. The germline V gene encodes CDR1 SGHRS and CDR2 YFSETQ. With 3 bases removed from V and 0 bases from J, the gap between germline ends came to 10 bases. Sequenced by immunoSEQ multiplex PCR; TCRdb stores in-frame clones only, minus some. Here the sample spans some 260,000 clones, about 86% being singletons. The receptor was isolated from a young man with acute COVID-19. What was sequenced was PBMCs or T cells enriched from blood (not recorded which). The chain employs TRBV5-1 and TRBJ2-1, with D tentatively TRBD1 (6 bases). CDR3 amino acids: CASSYQGSSYNEQFF. In DNA, the CDR3 is TGCGCCAGCAGCTATCAGGGGAGCTCCTACAATGAGCAGTTCTTC.